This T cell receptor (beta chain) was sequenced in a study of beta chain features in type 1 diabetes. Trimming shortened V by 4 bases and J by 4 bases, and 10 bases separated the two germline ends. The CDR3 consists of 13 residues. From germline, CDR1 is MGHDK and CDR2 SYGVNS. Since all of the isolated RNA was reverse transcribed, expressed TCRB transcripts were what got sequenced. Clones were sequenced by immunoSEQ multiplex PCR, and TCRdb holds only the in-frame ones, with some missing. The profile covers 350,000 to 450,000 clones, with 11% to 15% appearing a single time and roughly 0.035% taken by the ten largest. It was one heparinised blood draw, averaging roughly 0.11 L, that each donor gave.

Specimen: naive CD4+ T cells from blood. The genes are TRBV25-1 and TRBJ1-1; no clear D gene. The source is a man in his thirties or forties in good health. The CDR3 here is CASSGLGFTEAFF. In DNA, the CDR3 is TGTGCCAGCAGTGGGCTCGGGTTCACTGAAGCTTTCTTT.